The 31 T cell receptor beta chains below come from one sample, sequenced in a study of T cell responses to AZD1222 COVID-19 vaccine (dated by TCRdb to about 2021). The time point tag for this specimen amounts to: about 28 days (+/-7) after the second vaccine dose. Libraries were made using the immunoSEQ multiplex PCR assay. TCRdb holds this immuneACCESS table with in-frame rearrangements only. Some clones are missing; in checked studies, unresolved V genes explain under half, and the rest has no known cause. The sample table holds about 140,000 clones, of which approximately 89% were seen once. In total, the top ten clones hold 1% to 1.5% of the sample. The source was peripheral blood, collected 28 days after the second AZD1222 dose. The receptors were gathered from an adult who received the AZD1222 COVID-19 vaccine.

The chain employs TRBV19 and TRBJ1-5; D gene ambiguous. CDR1 and CDR2 (germline): LNHDA, SQIVND (reference sequence). V was trimmed by 5 bases and J by 11 bases, leaving 16 bases between them. This CDR3 has 13 amino acids. Here the CDR3 reads CASSSPTISAQHF. CDR3 bases: TGTGCCAGTAGTTCGCCGACAATCTCGGCCCAGCATTTT.

This chain connects TRBV10-3 to TRBJ2-1, with 7 bases fitting TRBD2. This CDR3 contains 16 residues. With 7 bases clipped from V and 9 bases from J, the junction kept 18 bases outside the gene matches. Germline values: CDR1 ENHRY, CDR2 SYGVKD. CDR3 protein: CAIMASGGIGRSEQFF. The CDR3 DNA is TGTGCCATCATGGCTAGCGGTGGGATCGGAAGGAGTGAGCAGTTCTTC.

The genes are TRBV6-2 or TRBV6-3 and TRBJ2-6; TRBD1 matches at 8 bases. V was clipped by 4 bases and J by 0 bases; unmatched bases: 14. This CDR3 region has 20 residues. Germline CDR1 and CDR2: MNHEY and SVGEGT. CDR3 sequence: CASSFPDRARLRSGANVLTF. DNA for the CDR3: TGTGCCAGCAGTTTTCCGGACAGGGCTCGCCTACGCTCTGGGGCCAACGTCCTGACTTTC.

V and J are TRBV15 and TRBJ2-5, with 9 bases fitting TRBD1. In germline, CDR1 is LNHNV, CDR2 YYDKDF (reference sequence). J was trimmed by 5 bases and V by 3 bases; bases with no gene match: 7. CDR3 size: 15 residues. CDR3 amino acids: CATSRPGQGGETQYF. The DNA for the CDR3 is TGTGCCACCAGCAGGCCGGGACAGGGCGGGGAGACCCAGTACTTC. The whole variable domain, remainder taken from reference TRBV15 and TRBJ2-5, is DAMVIQNPRYQVTQFGKPVTLSCSQTLNHNVMYWYQQKSSQAPKLLFHYYDKDFNNEADTPDNFQSRRPNTSFCFLDIRSPGLGDTAMYLCATSRPGQGGETQYFGPGTRLLVL.

The chain uses TRBV15 and TRBJ2-1, with 12 bases fitting TRBD2. V lost 5 bases and J lost 10; bases outside the gene matches: 6. Germline V gives CDR1 LNHNV, CDR2 YYDKDF (reference sequence). The CDR3 runs 14 residues. CDR3 nucleotides: TGTGCCACCAGCGGACTAGCGGGATCCGGAGAGCAGTTCTTC. The encoded protein is CATSGLAGSGEQFF.

The rearrangement uses TRBV3-1 (or the pseudogene TRBV3-2) and TRBJ1-2, with D perhaps matching TRBD1 (6 bases). The CDR3 length is 14 residues. The ends were cut back, 0 bases at V and 8 bases at J, with 13 bases in the middle. CDR1 and CDR2 from the germline V gene are LGHDT and YNNKEL (reference sequence). The CDR3 nucleotides are TGTGCCAGCAGCCAAGAAGTAACAGGGAGCGGCTACACCTTC. Translation gives CASSQEVTGSGYTF.

The CDR3 reads CASSNGGFNTEAFF. For the CDR3, the DNA is TGTGCCAGCAGCAACGGGGGATTTAACACTGAAGCTTTCTTT. The chain carries TRBV6-2 or TRBV6-3 and TRBJ1-1, with a possible D match to TRBD1 (5 bases). The ends were cut back, 6 bases at V and 2 bases at J, with 13 bases in the middle. This CDR3 region has 14 residues. Per germline, CDR1 MNHEY and CDR2 SVGEGT.

This chain connects TRBV3-1 (or the pseudogene TRBV3-2) to TRBJ1-5, with 7 bases that match TRBD1. Per the germline V gene, CDR1 is LGHDT and CDR2 is YNNKEL (reference sequence). The ends lost 4 bases at V and 4 bases at J; junction bases unmatched: 10. The CDR3 has 16 amino acids. The chain's CDR3 is CASSRGQASWNQPQHF. In DNA form, the CDR3 reads TGTGCCAGCAGCCGCGGACAGGCTTCTTGGAATCAGCCCCAGCATTTT.

This rearrangement joins TRBV4-1 to TRBJ2-3, with 10 bases matching TRBD2. This CDR3 is 16 amino acids long. The germline V gene has CDR1 MGHRA and CDR2 YSYEKL. After removal of 0 bases from V and 4 bases from J, the junction contained 4 bases not matched to a gene. The CDR3 DNA is TGCGCCAGCAGCCAAGATTCGCTAGCGGGAGCAGATACGCAGTATTTT. Encoded protein: CASSQDSLAGADTQYF.

This clone was observed a few times. The chain combines TRBV7-9 with TRBJ1-6; tentatively, D is TRBD1 (6 bases). Trimming took 5 bases from V and 10 from J, leaving 12 bases between them. This CDR3 contains 13 residues. Germline CDR1 is SEHNR and CDR2 is FQNEAQ (reference sequence). The CDR3 region has the DNA TGTGCCAGCAGCCCCAAGGGGGGGTCACCCCTCCACTTT. Its protein product is CASSPKGGSPLHF.

V gene TRBV7-8 combines with J gene TRBJ2-3, with 10 bases aligning to TRBD2. The CDR3 totals 16 residues. With V trimmed by 7 bases and J by 3 bases, 10 bases remained unmatched. Germline CDR1 reads SGHVS; CDR2 reads FQNEAQ. In DNA form, the CDR3 reads TGTGCCAGCACCTACTCGGCTAGCGGGGGAACAGATACGCAGTATTTT. It yields the protein CASTYSASGGTDTQYF.

The chain employs TRBV28 and TRBJ2-7; tentatively, D is TRBD1 (6 bases). The V and J ends lost 5 bases and 0 bases respectively, with 14 bases between them. The CDR3 is 15 amino acids. Germline CDR1 is MDHEN and CDR2 is SYDVKM. The CDR3 DNA sequence: TGTGCCAGCAGTCCCCGGGACACCCACTCCTACGAGCAGTACTTC. Its translation: CASSPRDTHSYEQYF.

The CDR3, as DNA: TGTGCCAGCAGTCCTACGGGGCAGGCCTACGAGCAGTACTTC. This translates into CASSPTGQAYEQYF. J is TRBJ2-7 and V is TRBV5-4; either TRBD1 or TRBD2 may fit D (5 bases each). The CDR3 contains 14 residues. V gave up 5 bases and J gave up 2 bases, with 14 bases separating them. Per the germline V gene, CDR1 is SGHNT and CDR2 is YYREEE (reference sequence).

This chain uses TRBV11-2 with TRBJ2-7, with 7 bases lining up with TRBD1. The CDR3 runs to 16 residues. The ends lost 2 bases at V and 1 base at J; junction bases unmatched: 8. The germline gives CDR1 SGHAT, CDR2 FQNNGV. CDR3 nucleotides: TGTGCCAGCAGCTTAATCGCAGGGGGTACTTCCTACGAGCAGTACTTC. Translation gives CASSLIAGGTSYEQYF. The entire variable domain, with the rest obtained from reference TRBV11-2 and TRBJ2-7, is as follows: EAGVAQSPRYKIIEKRQSVAFWCNPISGHATLYWYQQILGQGPKLLIQFQNNGVVDDSQLPKDRFSAERLKGVDSTLKIQPAKLEDSAVYLCASSLIAGGTSYEQYFGPGTRLTVT.

The chain combines TRBV29-1 with TRBJ2-7, with a tentative D call TRBD1 (6 bases). Trimming removed 3 bases from V and 2 bases from J, with 14 bases in between. Germline-derived CDR1 and CDR2 are SQVTM and ANQGSEA. The CDR3 loop spans 14 amino acids. Written as DNA, the CDR3 is TGCAGCGTTGAGGAAGGGACACCCCCCTACGAGCAGTACTTC. This codes for CSVEEGTPPYEQYF.

The rearrangement joins TRBV4-2 to TRBJ1-5; D is undetermined. V was clipped by 1 base and J by 3 bases, with 13 bases between them. The CDR3 has 16 amino acids. CDR1 and CDR2 (germline): LGHNA, YNFKEQ. DNA of the CDR3: TGTGCCAGCAGCCAAGGCTTATGGCAGCCCAATCAGCCCCAGCATTTT. Amino acids: CASSQGLWQPNQPQHF.

This sequence joins TRBV12-3 or TRBV12-4 and TRBJ2-7; 7 nucleotides agree with TRBD2. V trimming: 2 bases; J trimming: 7 bases; junction bases outside the gene matches: 2. The CDR3 length is 12 residues. The CDR3 protein is CASSLLGGEQYF. CDR3 nucleotide sequence: TGTGCCAGCAGTTTATTGGGGGGGGAGCAGTACTTC.

V gene TRBV28 combines with J gene TRBJ2-7, with 8 nucleotides matching TRBD2. V gave up 7 bases and J gave up 1 base; unmatched junction bases: 9. The length of the CDR3 is 15 residues. CDR1 MDHEN and CDR2 SYDVKM come from the germline V gene. CDR3 in DNA: TGTGCCAGCATAAAGCGGGGGCGACTATCCTACGAGCAGTACTTC. Protein sequence: CASIKRGRLSYEQYF.

The rearrangement joins TRBV6-5 to TRBJ1-1; no clear D. Germline CDR1 and CDR2: MNHEY and SVGAGI. CDR3 size: 13 residues. Trimming took off 6 bases at V and 1 base at J, with 9 bases between the two ends. CDR3 sequence reads: CASRPPGNTEAFF. In DNA, the CDR3 is TGTGCCAGCAGGCCCCCGGGGAACACTGAAGCTTTCTTT.

The count of this clone is one. This sequence joins TRBV10-3 and TRBJ2-5, with 9 bases identical to TRBD2. This CDR3 spans 18 amino acids. V dropped 1 base and J dropped 5; count of bases not matched to a gene: 14. Germline V gives CDR1 ENHRY, CDR2 SYGVKD. This chain's CDR3 is CAISEYFNPGSGSETQYF. CDR3 in DNA: TGTGCCATCAGTGAGTACTTCAACCCTGGTAGCGGGAGTGAGACCCAGTACTTC.

V and J are TRBV5-1 and TRBJ1-3; 8 nucleotides line up with TRBD1. The J segment lost 1 base and the V segment lost 4 bases, leaving 7 bases of the junction unmatched. CDR3 size: 16 residues. Germline assignment: CDR1 SGHRS and CDR2 YFSETQ. CDR3 nucleotide sequence: TGCGCCAGCAGCGTGACAGGGGACGCGTCTGGAAACACCATATATTTT. Translation gives CASSVTGDASGNTIYF.

The chain employs TRBV28 and TRBJ1-4, with 9 nucleotides matching TRBD1. CDR3 length equals 14 residues. Per germline, CDR1 MDHEN and CDR2 SYDVKM. Trimming removed 7 bases from V and 5 bases from J; junction bases left unmatched: 5. The DNA for the CDR3 is TGTGCCAGCACGGTACAGGGGGCAAATGAAAAACTGTTTTTT. It specifies CASTVQGANEKLFF.

The rearrangement joins TRBV28 to TRBJ2-7, with 7 bases aligning to TRBD2. Trimming cost V 8 bases and J 6 bases; bases outside gene matches: 19. The germline V gene has CDR1 MDHEN and CDR2 SYDVKM. The CDR3 contains 16 residues. In nucleotides, the CDR3 is TGTGCCAGCTTACCAAAGAGGGCGTATAGGGAGGGCGAGCAGTACTTC. Its translation: CASLPKRAYREGEQYF.

The gene calls are TRBV15 and TRBJ2-7; D gene unclear. The CDR3 is 14 amino acids. V was pared by 1 base and J by 0 bases, with 7 bases between. Germline V gives CDR1 LNHNV, CDR2 YYDKDF (reference sequence). The CDR3 region is CATSRARTSYEQYF. Written as DNA, the CDR3 is TGTGCCACCAGCAGAGCCCGGACCTCCTACGAGCAGTACTTC.

This sequence joins TRBV5-6 and TRBJ1-3; unclear D gene. This CDR3 spans 17 amino acids. The ends were cut back, 4 bases at V and 0 bases at J, with 17 bases in the middle. CDR1 and CDR2 (germline): SGHDT, YYEEEE. This CDR3 reads CASSTPLAEPSGNTIYF. CDR3 sequence (DNA): TGTGCCAGCAGCACACCTTTAGCTGAACCCTCTGGAAACACCATATATTTT.

CDR3 amino acids: CASNPRVSSYNSPLHF. The CDR3 DNA reads TGTGCCAGCAACCCGCGGGTGAGCTCCTATAATTCACCCCTCCACTTT. J is TRBJ1-6 and V is TRBV27; no reliable D call. The CDR3 sequence is 16 residues long. CDR1 and CDR2 (germline): MNHEY, SMNVEV (reference sequence). V was shortened by 7 bases and J by 0 bases, with 13 bases between the two germline ends.

The chain joins TRBV7-9 to TRBJ1-6, with TRBD1 as a possible D gene (6 bases). Germline-derived CDR1 and CDR2 are SEHNR and FQNEAQ (reference sequence). This CDR3 contains 12 residues. V lost 5 bases, J lost 14 bases, and 13 bases lay in between. The CDR3 region is CASSAGELALHF. The CDR3 DNA follows: TGTGCCAGCAGCGCAGGGGAGCTGGCCCTCCACTTT.

This chain joins TRBV6-5 and TRBJ2-7; D gene uncertain. The CDR3 spans 11 residues. V lost 8 bases, J lost 5 bases, and 10 bases lay in between. Germline V lookup: CDR1 MNHEY, CDR2 SVGAGI. CDR3 nucleotides: TGTGCCAGCCAAGTAATCCACGAGCAGTACTTC. Residues: CASQVIHEQYF.

V gene TRBV7-9 combines with J gene TRBJ2-3, with unresolved D. CDR1 SEHNR and CDR2 FQNEAQ come from the germline V gene (reference sequence). V was pared by 1 base and J by 2 bases, with 7 bases between. This CDR3 is built from 14 residues. The CDR3 coding sequence is TGTGCCAGCAGCTTAGGGTTCTCCACAGATACGCAGTATTTT. The encoded protein is CASSLGFSTDTQYF.

The chain recombines TRBV20-1 with TRBJ1-1, with D unclear. This CDR3 spans 11 amino acids. The germline V gene has CDR1 DFQATT and CDR2 SNEGSKA (reference sequence). Between the trimmed V and J ends, which lost 5 bases and 7 bases, there was a span of 11 bases. CDR3 region: CSAPDGREAFF. Written as DNA, the CDR3 is TGCAGTGCTCCGGACGGCCGTGAAGCTTTCTTT.

The rearrangement uses TRBV29-1 and TRBJ2-5; 15 positions agree with TRBD2. Germline CDR1 SQVTM, CDR2 ANQGSEA. After removal of 7 bases from V and 0 bases from J, the junction contained 6 bases not matched to a gene. The CDR3 covers 16 residues. The CDR3 loop reads CSAAGTSGGHQETQYF. The CDR3 nucleotides read TGCAGCGCCGCCGGGACTAGCGGGGGGCACCAAGAGACCCAGTACTTC. Full variable domain (outside the CDR3, taken from reference TRBV29-1 and TRBJ2-5): SAVISQKPSRDICQRGTSLTIQCQVDSQVTMMFWYRQQPGQSLTLIATANQGSEATYESGFVIDKFPISRPNLTFSTLTVSNMSPEDSSIYLCSAAGTSGGHQETQYFGPGTRLLVL.